This T cell receptor beta chain came from a study of molecular identifiers for immune sequencing clone quantification. Study-level points and caveats: A shared barcode on identical TCR molecules could lead to underestimated sizes for highly expanded clones.

Trimming pared 4 bases from V and 8 bases from J, leaving 10 bases between. There are 12 residues in the CDR3. Germline V gene data show CDR1 as SEHNR and CDR2 as FQNEAQ (reference sequence). This clonotype was found many times. Its specificity is not known. TCRdb reprocessed the PCR reads with MiXCR, giving one entry per CDR3 protein. The repertoire consists of around 300,000 distinct CDR3 sequences, with roughly a quarter occurring once and the leading ten covering roughly 0.7%. Sequenced material: naive CD8+ T cells from blood, with Jurkat cell RNA spiked in. As for subset: FACS-sorted CD8+CD4-CCR7+CD45RA+ naive T cells. The TCR sequence derives from a human donor in good health. Some libraries in this study had Jurkat cell RNA spiked in. This sequence joins TRBV7-9 and TRBJ2-3; D is uncertain. The CDR3 coding sequence is TGTGCCAGCAGCTCCTCTATGGGTACGCAGTATTTT. Its translation is CASSSSMGTQYF.